Listed here are 3 T cell receptor beta chains from one sample, sequenced in a study of T-cell memory formation after mild COVID-19. TCRdb fed the 5' RACE reads into MiXCR, producing one record per CDR3 protein. The data show around 200,000 distinct CDR3 sequences, with about 10% seen just once and approximately 3% held by the top ten. Sequencing input: PBMCs or a T cell subset sorted from them (not recorded which). These receptors were taken from a man between 18 and 29 years old who had mild COVID-19 (a few samples of this study predate the infection). Cell type and time point are not known.

The chain employs TRBV6-2 or TRBV6-3 and TRBJ1-5; D unclear. The CDR3 length is 15 residues. Per germline, CDR1 MNHEY and CDR2 SVGEGT. V dropped 3 bases and J dropped 3 bases, with 12 bases sitting between them. The CDR3 loop is CASSYVPGPNQPQHF. CDR3 coding DNA: TGTGCCAGCAGTTATGTCCCCGGGCCCAATCAGCCCCAGCATTTT.

This clonotype has a count of ten or more. The CDR3 sequence: CASSLGAGSTDTQYF. The CDR3, as DNA: TGCGCCAGCAGCTTGGGAGCGGGGAGCACAGATACGCAGTATTTT. This sequence joins TRBV5-1 and TRBJ2-3; 7 nucleotides line up with TRBD2. Germline V gives CDR1 SGHRS, CDR2 YFSETQ. This CDR3 has 15 amino acids. V lost 0 bases, J lost 0 bases, and 1 base stayed unmatched.

This clonotype was picked up a small number of times. The chain employs TRBV6-2 or TRBV6-3 and TRBJ2-5; no clear D. V shed 0 bases and J shed 4 bases, with 6 bases lying between them. The CDR3 covers 13 residues. Per germline, CDR1 MNHEY and CDR2 SVGEGT. CDR3 coding DNA: TGTGCCAGCAGTTACTCGGGGTTAGAGACCCAGTACTTC. Protein: CASSYSGLETQYF.